This TCR beta chain came from a study of blood T cell repertoires in COVID-19. The overall study: The United States, Italy and Spain were the sources of the acute and convalescent COVID-19 samples.

Produced via immunoSEQ multiplex PCR; TCRdb's table is partial and in-frame only. The sample consists of about 120,000 clones, about 91% of them appearing once. The sequence came from a man aged 50-60 years with acute or convalescent COVID-19. The specimen was peripheral blood.

CDR3 residues: CASRPWGQGSPFWDEAFF. CDR3 DNA: TGTGCCAGCAGACCCTGGGGGCAGGGGTCCCCTTTCTGGGACGAAGCTTTCTTT. V and J are TRBV7-9 and TRBJ1-1; D is possibly TRBD1 (6 bases). The V end lost 6 bases, the J end lost 8 bases, and 31 bases lay between the germline ends. The CDR3 covers 18 residues. Germline lookup yields CDR1 SEHNR and CDR2 FQNEAQ (reference sequence).